The 10 T cell receptor beta chains in this list originate from one sample, sequenced in a study of blood T cell repertoires in COVID-19. Produced via immunoSEQ multiplex PCR; TCRdb's table is partial and in-frame only. The repertoire includes over 150,000 clones, approximately 85% of them detected once, and roughly 0.6% sits in the top ten. The specimen was peripheral blood. These receptors were obtained from a man aged 60-69 years with COVID-19, enrolled during active disease.

The chain combines TRBV4-3 with TRBJ1-5; D gene unclear. V was pared by 1 base and J by 2 bases, with 12 bases between. This CDR3 is built from 16 residues. The germline V gene encodes CDR1 LGHNA and CDR2 YSLEER. The CDR3 DNA is TGCGCCAGCAGCCAAGCCTTCGAGGGTGGCAATCAGCCCCAGCATTTT. It encodes CASSQAFEGGNQPQHF.

The chain has TRBV7-2 and TRBJ1-2; 7 nucleotides match TRBD1. The trim removed 4 bases at V and 7 bases at J, leaving 9 bases unmatched. This CDR3 contains 14 residues. Germline CDR1 is SGHTA and CDR2 is FQGNSA. The CDR3 DNA follows: TGTGCCAGCAGCTCGGGGCCTTACAGGGGTGGCTACACCTTC. Translation: CASSSGPYRGGYTF.

The gene calls are TRBV5-8 and TRBJ2-7, with TRBD1 matching over 8 bases. The CDR3 consists of 16 residues. Germline V gene lookup returns CDR1 SGHTS and CDR2 YDEGEE. V shed 4 bases, J shed 6 bases, and the junction held 15 bases outside the gene matches. The CDR3 DNA reads as TGTGCCAGCAGCCGTTTTGCGACGGGACAGGCCCGCGAGCAGTACTTC. It encodes CASSRFATGQAREQYF.

This chain links TRBV4-3 with TRBJ2-2, with 10 bases that match TRBD1. Germline CDR1 and CDR2: LGHNA and YSLEER. The trim removed 0 bases at V and 7 bases at J, leaving 20 bases unmatched. This CDR3 is 21 amino acids long. CDR3 DNA: TGCGCCAGCAGCCAAGATTCTGGTTCGAATGGGGACAGGGGTTATTTCGGGGAGCTGTTTTTT. As protein: CASSQDSGSNGDRGYFGELFF.

This chain connects TRBV15 to TRBJ1-1; TRBD1 agrees at 11 bases. Trimming cost V 3 bases and J 4 bases; bases outside gene matches: 7. This CDR3 region has 16 residues. Germline-derived CDR1 and CDR2 are LNHNV and YYDKDF (reference sequence). The CDR3 loop reads CATSRGTGGMGTEAFF. CDR3 DNA: TGTGCCACCAGCAGGGGGACAGGGGGAATGGGCACTGAAGCTTTCTTT.

V gene TRBV4-1 combines with J gene TRBJ1-4; D might be TRBD1 (5 bases). CDR1 MGHRA and CDR2 YSYEKL come from the germline V gene. There are 16 residues in the CDR3. Trimming took 0 bases from V and 5 from J, leaving 13 bases between them. The CDR3 loop is CASSQETTASNEKLFF. For the CDR3, the DNA is TGCGCCAGCAGCCAAGAGACGACAGCCTCAAATGAAAAACTGTTTTTT.

The chain is built from TRBV20-1 and TRBJ1-2, with no clear D. Trimming left V 3 bases short and J 7 bases short, with 6 bases between. Germline V lookup: CDR1 DFQATT, CDR2 SNEGSKA (reference sequence). This CDR3 comprises 10 residues. Here the CDR3 reads CSARSGGYTF. Written as DNA, the CDR3 is TGCAGTGCTAGGAGCGGTGGCTACACCTTC.

The V gene is TRBV16, the J gene TRBJ2-7, with D possibly being TRBD1 (6 bases). The CDR3 extends over 19 amino acids. V was trimmed by 0 bases and J by 3 bases, leaving 24 bases between them. Germline CDR1 is KGHSY and CDR2 is FQNENV. DNA of the CDR3: TGTGCCAGCAGCCAATCGACTAACAGGGTGAGACTTCCCTACTACGAGCAGTACTTC. As protein: CASSQSTNRVRLPYYEQYF.

CDR3 coding DNA: TGTGCCAGCAGTAGGAGACAGGTCTCTGGAAACACCATATATTTT. It yields the protein CASSRRQVSGNTIYF. The chain links TRBV5-6 to TRBJ1-3; TRBD1 is a possible D gene (6 bases). The CDR3 sequence is 15 residues long. Germline V lookup: CDR1 SGHDT, CDR2 YYEEEE. V dropped 5 bases and J dropped 0 bases, with 12 bases sitting between them.

The chain carries TRBV7-9 and TRBJ1-5; no definite D call. Germline-derived CDR1 and CDR2 are SEHNR and FQNEAQ (reference sequence). The V end lost 3 bases, the J end lost 4 bases, and 13 bases lay between the germline ends. The CDR3 spans 15 residues. The CDR3: CASSFGYRSNQPQHF. The CDR3 coding sequence is TGTGCCAGCAGCTTTGGCTATCGGAGTAATCAGCCCCAGCATTTT.